This T cell receptor beta chain was retrieved from a study of blood T cell repertoires in COVID-19. Study details: The United States, Italy and Spain provided the acute and convalescent COVID-19 samples.

In the source study's methods: Reference gene primer amplification yielded estimated nucleated cell counts. Repertoires were generated with immunoSEQ multiplex PCR, while TCRdb's copy carries only in-frame clones and drops some. Clone size and V and J calls were adopted from that table, with D and trimming inferred from the DNA. The table lists around 82,000 clones, approximately 90% of them singletons. Germline V gene data show CDR1 as WNHNN and CDR2 as SYGVQD (reference sequence). Germline trimming cut 6 bases from V and 3 bases from J; bases unmatched to any gene: 3. The length of the CDR3 is 13 residues.

This chain uses TRBV10-1 with TRBJ2-3; 7 positions match TRBD1. Source material: peripheral blood. This receptor was obtained from a man in his 70s with active or convalescent COVID-19. CDR3: CASSGQVTDTQYF. For the CDR3, the DNA is TGCGCCAGCAGCGGACAGGTGACAGATACGCAGTATTTT.